This T cell receptor beta chain stems from a study of cytomegalovirus exposure and HLA in healthy donors. Overall study results and limits: Cytomegalovirus association was listed for about 170 TCR beta chains. Reports showed the classifier diagnosing cytomegalovirus status with high specificity and sensitivity.

TCRdb's table, derived via immunoSEQ multiplex PCR, lists solely in-frame clones and lacks some. This table has 100,000 to 130,000 clones, around 82% appearing once. The CDR3 is 14 residues long. Trimming cost V 5 bases and J 2 bases, with 13 bases left between them. Germline CDR1 MDHEN, CDR2 SYDVKM. In regard to this clone: Its antigen is not identified.

The sequence came from a young woman in good health and CMV-seronegative. The chain links TRBV28 to TRBJ2-7, with a weak D call TRBD1 (6 bases). Sequenced input: PBMCs. CDR3 DNA: TGTGCCAGCAGTCTCGGACAGTGGGCCTACGAGCAGTACTTC. This translates into CASSLGQWAYEQYF.